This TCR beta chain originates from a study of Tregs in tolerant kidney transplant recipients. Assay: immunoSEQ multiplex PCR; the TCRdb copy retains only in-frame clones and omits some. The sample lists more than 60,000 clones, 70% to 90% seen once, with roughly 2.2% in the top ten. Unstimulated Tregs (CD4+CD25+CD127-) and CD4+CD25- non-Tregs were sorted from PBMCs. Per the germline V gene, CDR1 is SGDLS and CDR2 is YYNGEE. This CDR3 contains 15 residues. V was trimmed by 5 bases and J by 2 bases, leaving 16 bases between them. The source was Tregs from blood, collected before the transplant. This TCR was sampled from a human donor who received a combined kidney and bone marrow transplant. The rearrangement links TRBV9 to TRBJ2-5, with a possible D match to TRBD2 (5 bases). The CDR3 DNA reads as TGTGCCAGCAGTCTCGGAGGTCGGGCGCAAGAGACCCAGTACTTC. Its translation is CASSLGGRAQETQYF.